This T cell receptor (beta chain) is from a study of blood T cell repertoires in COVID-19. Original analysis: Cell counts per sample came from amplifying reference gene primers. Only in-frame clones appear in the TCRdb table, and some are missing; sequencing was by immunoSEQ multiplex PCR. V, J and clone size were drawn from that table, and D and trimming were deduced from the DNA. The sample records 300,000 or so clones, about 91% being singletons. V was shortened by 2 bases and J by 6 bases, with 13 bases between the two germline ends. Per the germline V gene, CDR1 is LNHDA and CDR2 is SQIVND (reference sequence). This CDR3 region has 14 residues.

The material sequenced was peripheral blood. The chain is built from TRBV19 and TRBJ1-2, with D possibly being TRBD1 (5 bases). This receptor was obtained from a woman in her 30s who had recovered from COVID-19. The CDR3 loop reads CASSISPGLHGYTF. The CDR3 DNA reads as TGTGCCAGTAGTATATCGCCGGGACTTCATGGCTACACCTTC.